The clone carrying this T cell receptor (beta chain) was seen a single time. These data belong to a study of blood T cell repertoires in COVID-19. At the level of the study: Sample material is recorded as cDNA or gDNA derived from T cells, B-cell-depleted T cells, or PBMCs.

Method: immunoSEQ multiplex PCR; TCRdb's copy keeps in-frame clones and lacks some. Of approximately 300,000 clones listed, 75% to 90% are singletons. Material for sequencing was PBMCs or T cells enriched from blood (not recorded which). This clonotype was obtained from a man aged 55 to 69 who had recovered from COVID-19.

DNA for the CDR3: TGTGCCAGCAGCCCCCGATACTCTCAGCCGGGGACAGGGGGCCGCCATGGCTACACCTTC. It yields the protein CASSPRYSQPGTGGRHGYTF. The rearrangement links TRBV6-6 to TRBJ1-2; TRBD1 aligns across 12 bases. CDR1 is MNHNY, CDR2 SVGAGI, per germline (reference sequence). V lost 6 bases and J lost 6; bases outside the gene matches: 23. The CDR3 loop spans 20 amino acids.